The sequence of this T cell receptor (beta chain) was determined in a study of T cell responses to AZD1222 COVID-19 vaccine. The assay was immunoSEQ multiplex PCR, and TCRdb's table has in-frame clones only and misses some. This sample has 75,000 to 100,000 clones, with nearly 90% found just once. The specimen comprised peripheral blood, sampled on day 0 of AZD1222 vaccination. The sequence came from an adult in good health.

CDR3 DNA sequence: TGTGCCAGCAGCCCTCGGGGTACGGGTATCGATTCACCCCTCCACTTT. Translation gives CASSPRGTGIDSPLHF. The chain joins TRBV7-2 to TRBJ1-6; D gene unclear. Germline V gene lookup returns CDR1 SGHTA and CDR2 FQGNSA. The CDR3 loop spans 16 amino acids. The germline V and J ends were trimmed by 5 bases and 8 bases, with 19 bases remaining between them.